This TCR beta chain was recorded in a study of shared clonotypes between healthy human individuals. A remark on this clone: Its antigen is unknown.

Overall study findings and caveats: Among donors, sharing of clonotypes was expected to be affected by sequencing depth. Naive CD4 clonotype sharing across several donors was 4% to 5%.

V dropped 3 bases and J dropped 4 bases, with 27 bases sitting between them. Germline V gene data show CDR1 as MNHNS and CDR2 as SASEGT. The CDR3 is 19 amino acids. TCRdb's copy holds only in-frame clones and misses some; the assay was immunoSEQ multiplex PCR. The table has 600,000 to 750,000 clones, 90% seen once. The J gene is TRBJ2-5, the V gene TRBV6-1; D possibly uses TRBD1 or TRBD2 (5 bases each). Sequenced sample: memory CD8+ T cells from PBMCs. Sample subset: CD45RO+ cells pooled with CCR7-negative TemRA cells. The sequence was collected from a man between 18 and 29 years old in good health. Some clones in this sample may be carry-over from other donors' samples. In DNA form, the CDR3 reads TGTGCCAGCAGTGAGATTGCTTCCATTTTTACTACGAGGGGAGAGACCCAGTACTTC. Translated, it gives CASSEIASIFTTRGETQYF.